Below, 29 T cell receptor beta chains from the same sample are listed, as sequenced in a study of T cell changes during pregnancy in multiple sclerosis. Profiled with immunoSEQ multiplex PCR; TCRdb holds only in-frame clones, not every one. The sample carries about 98,000 clones, 90% to 95% recorded once. The specimen comprised peripheral blood, sampled after pregnancy. These receptors all come from a female donor in good health, enrolled as a control in a pregnancy study.

The rearrangement joins TRBV5-1 to TRBJ2-7; D ambiguous. Trimming removed 2 bases at V and 4 bases at J, with 22 bases between. The CDR3 contains 17 residues. Germline values: CDR1 SGHRS, CDR2 YFSETQ. The CDR3 DNA follows: TGCGCCAGCAGCTTAGGCGGCCCCCAGAGGATCGAATACGAGCAGTACTTC. Its protein product is CASSLGGPQRIEYEQYF.

This clone was recorded once. This chain links TRBV4-2 with TRBJ2-4, with a possible D match to TRBD1 (6 bases). The CDR3 has 16 amino acids. Trimming left V 1 base short and J 0 bases short, with 10 bases between. Germline assignment: CDR1 LGHNA and CDR2 YNFKEQ. This CDR3 is CASSQGGLIAKNIQYF. The CDR3 coding sequence is TGTGCCAGCAGCCAAGGGGGGCTAATAGCCAAAAACATTCAGTACTTC.

V gene TRBV28 combines with J gene TRBJ2-7; TRBD2 aligns across 8 bases. Unmatched junction bases numbered 9, after V lost 3 bases and J lost 2 bases. Germline V gives CDR1 MDHEN, CDR2 SYDVKM. This CDR3 is 16 amino acids long. CDR3 sequence (DNA): TGTGCCAGCAGTTTTCCTCTTGGCGGGGGGACCTACGAGCAGTACTTC. Translated: CASSFPLGGGTYEQYF.

CDR3 region: CASSLFLAYNEQFF. The CDR3 DNA reads TGTGCCAGCAGCCTATTCCTAGCTTACAATGAGCAGTTCTTC. The V gene is TRBV7-2, the J gene TRBJ2-1; weak D call: TRBD2 (5 bases). Trimming shortened V by 5 bases and J by 4 bases, and 12 bases separated the two germline ends. Germline lookup yields CDR1 SGHTA and CDR2 FQGNSA. CDR3 length: 14 residues.

This clone was seen just once. This chain joins TRBV7-2 and TRBJ2-7; possibly TRBD2 for D (6 bases). Germline lookup yields CDR1 SGHTA and CDR2 FQGNSA. Trimming cost V 6 bases and J 6 bases, with 15 bases left between them. The length of the CDR3 is 13 residues. The CDR3 reads CASSVGGMGEQYF. CDR3 nucleotide sequence: TGTGCCAGCAGTGTGGGGGGTATGGGCGAGCAGTACTTC.

This clone was recorded once. J is TRBJ2-3 and V is TRBV13; no clear D gene. Deletions cut 3 bases from V and 9 bases from J, with 13 bases between. Germline values: CDR1 PRHDT, CDR2 FYEKMQ (reference sequence). CDR3 length: 13 residues. The DNA for the CDR3 is TGTGCCAGCAGCTTGCGGATAGAGGCCACGCAGTATTTT. Translated, it gives CASSLRIEATQYF. Drawing the rest from reference TRBV13 and TRBJ2-3, the complete variable domain is AAGVIQSPRHLIKEKRETATLKCYPIPRHDTVYWYQQGPGQDPQFLISFYEKMQSDKGSIPDRFSAQQFSDYHSELNMSSLELGDSALYFCASSLRIEATQYFGPGTRLTVL.

This chain joins TRBV29-1 and TRBJ1-1, with TRBD1 matching over 7 bases. CDR1 is SQVTM, CDR2 ANQGSEA, per germline. The length of the CDR3 is 14 residues. The trim removed 6 bases at V and 1 base at J, leaving 8 bases unmatched. CDR3 in amino acids: CSVSTGTSNTEAFF. CDR3 DNA sequence: TGCAGCGTCTCGACAGGGACGTCGAACACTGAAGCTTTCTTT. The full variable domain, with the rest looked up from reference TRBV29-1 and TRBJ1-1, is SAVISQKPSRDICQRGTSLTIQCQVDSQVTMMFWYRQQPGQSLTLIATANQGSEATYESGFVIDKFPISRPNLTFSTLTVSNMSPEDSSIYLCSVSTGTSNTEAFFGQGTRLTVV.

V gene TRBV6-5 combines with J gene TRBJ1-2; 7 nucleotides align to TRBD1. V lost 4 bases, J lost 8 bases, and 10 bases stayed unmatched. CDR3 length: 14 residues. Germline assignment: CDR1 MNHEY and CDR2 SVGAGI. CDR3 in amino acids: CASSFLTGAGGYTF. The CDR3 coding sequence is TGTGCCAGCAGTTTCCTCACAGGGGCAGGGGGCTACACCTTC.

The chain employs TRBV27 and TRBJ2-3; TRBD2 matches 11 bases. The CDR3 runs 16 residues. J gave up 5 bases and V 3 bases, and 7 bases lay outside the gene matches. Germline CDR1 and CDR2: MNHEY and SMNVEV (reference sequence). The CDR3, as DNA: TGTGCCAGCAGTTTCCTCCGTAGCGGGAGGGAAGATACGCAGTATTTT. It encodes CASSFLRSGREDTQYF.

This chain links TRBV5-1 with TRBJ2-7; maybe TRBD1 (5 bases). Between the trimmed V and J ends, which lost 4 bases and 0 bases, there was a span of 17 bases. This CDR3 has 16 amino acids. CDR1 SGHRS and CDR2 YFSETQ come from the germline V gene. CDR3 amino acids: CASSPSRTSISYEQYF. CDR3 sequence (DNA): TGCGCCAGCAGCCCAAGTCGGACATCCATCTCCTACGAGCAGTACTTC. Full variable domain (remainder filled in from reference TRBV5-1 and TRBJ2-7): KAGVTQTPRYLIKTRGQQVTLSCSPISGHRSVSWYQQTPGQGLQFLFEYFSETQRNKGNFPGRFSGRQFSNSRSEMNVSTLELGDSALYLCASSPSRTSISYEQYFGPGTRLTVT.

This clone was seen just once. The chain carries TRBV6-6 and TRBJ2-4, with a tentative D call TRBD2 (6 bases). CDR1 and CDR2 (germline): MNHNY, SVGAGI (reference sequence). The CDR3 is 15 amino acids. Deletions cut 4 bases from V and 0 bases from J, with 10 bases between. CDR3: CASSFGGVAKNIQYF. DNA of the CDR3: TGTGCCAGCAGTTTCGGGGGTGTAGCCAAAAACATTCAGTACTTC.

The chain carries TRBV5-1 and TRBJ1-6; a possible D gene is TRBD1 (5 bases). This CDR3 contains 15 residues. Germline CDR1 is SGHRS and CDR2 is YFSETQ. V lost 0 bases and J lost 7, with 11 bases in between. The CDR3 bases are TGCGCCAGCAGCTTGGGGGGCGGTGAGAATTCACCCCTCCACTTT. The encoded protein is CASSLGGGENSPLHF.

The chain is built from TRBV9 and TRBJ2-7; 7 positions agree with TRBD2. The CDR3 contains 15 residues. The germline V gene has CDR1 SGDLS and CDR2 YYNGEE. V shed 0 bases and J 3 bases; nucleotides not matched to a gene: 6. In DNA, the CDR3 is TGTGCCAGCAGCGTAGGGGAGACTAGCCTCTACGAGCAGTACTTC. Translated, it gives CASSVGETSLYEQYF.

The J gene is TRBJ2-5, the V gene TRBV11-2; 11 bases are shared with TRBD2. Unmatched junction bases numbered 11, after V lost 4 bases and J lost 1 base. Germline V lookup: CDR1 SGHAT, CDR2 FQNNGV. The CDR3 runs 18 residues. The CDR3 region has the DNA TGTGCCAGCAGCTCTTGGCCTAGCGGGGGGCAAGGCCAAGAGACCCAGTACTTC. Translating gives CASSSWPSGGQGQETQYF.

The chain couples TRBV23-1 to TRBJ2-5, with TRBD1 matching 7 bases. TRBV23-1 is known as an ORF, though its function is uncertain. This CDR3 has 21 amino acids. Trimming removed 0 bases from V and 2 bases from J; junction bases left unmatched: 21. CDR3 residues: CASSQSEGAMFRRDSQETQYF. CDR3 DNA: TGCGCCAGCAGTCAATCTGAGGGGGCGATGTTTCGCCGGGACAGTCAAGAGACCCAGTACTTC.

The chain combines TRBV28 with TRBJ1-2, with 7 bases fitting TRBD1. There are 16 residues in the CDR3. V gave up 5 bases and J gave up 0 bases; unmatched junction bases: 9. Germline V gene lookup returns CDR1 MDHEN and CDR2 SYDVKM. The DNA for the CDR3 is TGTGCCAGCAGTCCACTCCAGGGGGGTTCTAACTATGGCTACACCTTC. Translating gives CASSPLQGGSNYGYTF.

This rearrangement joins TRBV6-4 to TRBJ2-1, with a tentative D call TRBD1 (6 bases). Germline V gene data show CDR1 as MRHNA and CDR2 as SNTAGT. This CDR3 comprises 14 residues. V lost 3 bases and J 6 bases, leaving 12 bases between the germline ends. CDR3 protein: CASSEAQGTNEQFF. Written as DNA, the CDR3 is TGTGCCAGCAGTGAAGCTCAGGGGACCAATGAGCAGTTCTTC.

The chain links TRBV6-1 to TRBJ1-1, with D hard to call. Germline V lookup: CDR1 MNHNS, CDR2 SASEGT. V was shortened by 4 bases and J by 2 bases, with 11 bases between the two germline ends. The CDR3 spans 14 residues. CDR3 region: CASSALERNTEAFF. In DNA, the CDR3 is TGTGCCAGCAGTGCCTTAGAAAGAAACACTGAAGCTTTCTTT.

The J gene is TRBJ2-1, the V gene TRBV18; 8 bases align to TRBD2. The CDR3 is 15 residues long. CDR1 is KGHSH and CDR2 is LQKENI in the germline V gene. J gave up 7 bases and V 0 bases, and 5 bases lay outside the gene matches. The CDR3 nucleotides read TGTGCCAGCTCACCACCCCAGCGGGAGTATAATGAGCAGTTCTTC. This translates into CASSPPQREYNEQFF.

The chain combines TRBV5-1 with TRBJ2-3, with 8 bases matching TRBD1. CDR3 length equals 13 residues. The junction had 3 bases not matched to a gene; V was cut back by 3 bases and J by 6 bases. The V gene's germline CDR1 is SGHRS and CDR2 YFSETQ. The CDR3 sequence is CASSSNRGDTQYF. The CDR3 DNA reads TGCGCCAGCAGCTCCAACAGGGGGGATACGCAGTATTTT.

The chain links TRBV5-4 to TRBJ2-7; 10 bases align to TRBD2. CDR3 length: 13 amino acids. J was trimmed by 4 bases and V by 5 bases; bases with no gene match: 3. Germline CDR1 SGHNT, CDR2 YYREEE (reference sequence). The chain's CDR3 is CASRLAGSYEQYF. The CDR3 DNA is TGTGCCAGCAGACTAGCGGGATCATACGAGCAGTACTTC.

V is TRBV12-2 and J is TRBJ1-2. TRBV12-2 is marked as a pseudogene. This CDR3 has 16 residues. DNA for the CDR3: TGTGCAAGTCGCTTAGCGCAAGTGGGAGGGATGGGTGGCTACACCTTC. This encodes CASRLAQVGGMGGYTF.

This chain links TRBV6-5 with TRBJ2-7, with no clear D. The CDR3 is 12 residues long. V lost 6 bases, J lost 1 base, and 7 bases lay in between. Germline V CDR1 and CDR2: MNHEY, SVGAGI. CDR3 residues: CASREFSYEQYF. The DNA of the CDR3 is TGTGCCAGCAGAGAGTTTTCCTACGAGCAGTACTTC.

V usage is TRBV2 and J usage is TRBJ1-3; possibly TRBD1 for D (6 bases). The length of the CDR3 is 16 residues. Germline V lookup: CDR1 SNHLY, CDR2 FYNNEI. Between the trimmed V and J ends, which lost 6 bases and 1 base, there was a span of 16 bases. The CDR3: CASSERGGLSGNTIYF. CDR3 bases: TGTGCCAGCAGCGAAAGGGGGGGTTTATCTGGAAACACCATATATTTT.

The V call is TRBV10-3, the J call TRBJ2-5, with 8 bases lining up with TRBD2. Germline V gene lookup returns CDR1 ENHRY and CDR2 SYGVKD. The CDR3 runs 13 residues. After removal of 6 bases from V and 5 bases from J, the junction contained 5 bases not matched to a gene. CDR3 DNA: TGTGCCATCAGGGCGGGAGGAAGGGAGACCCAGTACTTC. It yields the protein CAIRAGGRETQYF.

The chain employs TRBV27 and TRBJ2-7; 8 nucleotides align to TRBD1. Germline loops: CDR1 MNHEY, CDR2 SMNVEV (reference sequence). V shed 6 bases, J shed 3 bases, and the junction held 7 bases outside the gene matches. The CDR3 covers 14 residues. The CDR3 reads CASSPGQEDYEQYF. The CDR3 nucleotides read TGTGCCAGCAGCCCGGGACAGGAGGACTACGAGCAGTACTTC.

The chain recombines TRBV28 with TRBJ2-1, with a weak D call TRBD2 (6 bases). The CDR3 runs 15 residues. Germline CDR1 MDHEN, CDR2 SYDVKM. V lost 1 base and J lost 2, with 9 bases in between. CDR3 region: CASSLSASAYNEQFF. DNA of the CDR3: TGTGCCAGCAGTTTATCGGCTAGCGCCTACAATGAGCAGTTCTTC.

The chain couples TRBV6-5 to TRBJ2-7, with 10 positions matching TRBD1. In germline, CDR1 is MNHEY, CDR2 SVGAGI. This CDR3 is 14 amino acids long. V shed 5 bases and J 2 bases; nucleotides not matched to a gene: 3. CDR3 region: CASSAGTGAYEQYF. CDR3 DNA sequence: TGTGCCAGCAGTGCTGGGACAGGGGCCTACGAGCAGTACTTC.

V gene TRBV6-5 combines with J gene TRBJ2-5; possibly TRBD1 for D (6 bases). The DNA end is a closer match to TRBJ2-7, so the J assignment may be wrong. Germline V CDR1 and CDR2: MNHEY, SVGAGI. The CDR3 sequence is 13 residues long. CDR3 sequence: CASWVWGLHEQYF. The CDR3 DNA reads TGTGCAAGCTGGGTTTGGGGGCTGCACGAGCAGTACTTC.